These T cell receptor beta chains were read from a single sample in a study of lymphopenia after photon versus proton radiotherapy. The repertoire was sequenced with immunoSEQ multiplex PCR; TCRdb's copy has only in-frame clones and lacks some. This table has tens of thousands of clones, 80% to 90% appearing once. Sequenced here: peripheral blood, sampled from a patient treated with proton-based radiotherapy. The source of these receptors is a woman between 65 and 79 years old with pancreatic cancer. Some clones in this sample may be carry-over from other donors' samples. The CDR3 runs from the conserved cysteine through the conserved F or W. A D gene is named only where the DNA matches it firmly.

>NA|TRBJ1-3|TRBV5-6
CASSTGQYSGNTIYF
TGTGCCAGCAGCACTGGACAGTACTCTGGAAACACCATATATTTT
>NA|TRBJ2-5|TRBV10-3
CAISEPLGDQETQYF
TGTGCCATCAGTGAGCCCCTAGGAGATCAAGAGACCCAGTACTTC
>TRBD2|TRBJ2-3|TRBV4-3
CASSQGATSGTDTQYF
TGCGCCAGCAGCCAAGGGGCGACTAGCGGAACAGATACGCAGTATTTT
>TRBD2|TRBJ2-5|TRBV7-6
CASSSGLAGGSETQYF
TGTGCCAGCAGTTCCGGACTAGCGGGAGGTTCAGAGACCCAGTACTTC
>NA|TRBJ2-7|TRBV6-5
CASSQGNSYEQYF
TGTGCCAGCAGCCAGGGGAACTCCTACGAGCAGTACTTC
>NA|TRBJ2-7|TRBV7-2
CASSLEQGYEQYF
TGTGCCAGCAGCTTAGAACAGGGCTACGAGCAGTACTTC
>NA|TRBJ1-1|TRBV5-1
CASSRDTLNTEAFF
TGCGCCAGCAGCCGGGACACATTGAACACTGAAGCTTTCTTT
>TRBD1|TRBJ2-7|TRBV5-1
CASSTQGQGSSYEQYF
TGCGCCAGCAGCACTCAAGGACAGGGTTCGTCCTACGAGCAGTACTTC
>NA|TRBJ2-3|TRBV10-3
CAISDPVKSDTQYF
TGTGCCATCAGTGACCCGGTTAAGTCAGATACGCAGTATTTT
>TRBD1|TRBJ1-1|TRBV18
CASSPMTGGERTEAFF
TGTGCCAGCTCACCAATGACAGGGGGGGAACGCACTGAAGCTTTCTTT
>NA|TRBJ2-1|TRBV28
CASSPPAGKESYNEQFF
TGTGCCAGCAGTCCCCCGGCAGGGAAGGAATCCTACAATGAGCAGTTCTTC
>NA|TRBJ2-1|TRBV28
CASSLPAGYNEQFF
TGTGCCAGCAGTTTACCGGCGGGATACAATGAGCAGTTCTTC
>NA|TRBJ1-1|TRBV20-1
CSAWVNTEAFF
TGCAGTGCTTGGGTGAACACTGAAGCTTTCTTT
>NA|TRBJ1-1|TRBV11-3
CASSLDATVGSTEAFF
TGTGCCAGCAGCTTAGATGCGACAGTAGGGAGCACTGAAGCTTTCTTT
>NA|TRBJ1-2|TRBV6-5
CASSYTGQGYTF
TGTGCCAGCAGTTACACAGGGCAAGGCTACACCTTC